This T cell receptor beta chain derives from a study of T-cell memory formation after mild COVID-19. Across the whole study: TCR clusters were largely donor specific.

Using its own MiXCR run on the 5' RACE reads, TCRdb lists one record per CDR3 protein. The data contain approximately 290,000 distinct CDR3 sequences, approximately 19% of them singletons. The V gene end was trimmed by 4 bases and the J gene end by 6 bases; junction bases not matched to a gene: 5. The CDR3 is 13 residues long. Germline V gene data show CDR1 as SEHNR and CDR2 as FQNEAQ (reference sequence). This clonotype was counted between two and nine times. Sequenced input: PBMCs or a T cell subset sorted from them (not recorded which). This clonotype was sampled from a man between 18 and 29 years old who had mild COVID-19 (a few samples of this study predate the infection). Cell type and time point are not known. The chain links TRBV7-9 to TRBJ1-1; 7 nucleotides match TRBD1. CDR3 sequence (DNA): TGTGCCAGCAGCTACCAGGGGGAGGCTGAAGCTTTCTTT. The encoded protein is CASSYQGEAEAFF.